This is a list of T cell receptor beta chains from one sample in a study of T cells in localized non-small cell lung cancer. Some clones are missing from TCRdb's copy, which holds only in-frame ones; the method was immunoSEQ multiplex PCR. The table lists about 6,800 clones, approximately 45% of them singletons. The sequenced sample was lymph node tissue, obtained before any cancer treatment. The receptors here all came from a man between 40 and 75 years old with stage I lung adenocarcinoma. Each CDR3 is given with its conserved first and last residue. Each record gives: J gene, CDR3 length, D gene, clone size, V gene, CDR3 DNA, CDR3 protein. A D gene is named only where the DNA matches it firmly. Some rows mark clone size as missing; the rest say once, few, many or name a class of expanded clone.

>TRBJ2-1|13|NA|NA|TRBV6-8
TGTGCCAGCAGTTTCCGGGAATACAATGAGCAGTTCTTC
CASSFREYNEQFF
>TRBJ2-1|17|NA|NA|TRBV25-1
TGTGCCAGCAGTGAAGTGGCGGGGGCATCCAGCTACAATGAGCAGTTCTTC
CASSEVAGASSYNEQFF
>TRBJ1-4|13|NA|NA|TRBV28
TGTGCCAGCAGTTTAAACAGTAATGAAAAACTGTTTTTT
CASSLNSNEKLFF
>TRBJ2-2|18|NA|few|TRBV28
TGTGCCAGCAGACACCGACTGGGGGCAGGGCCGAACACCGGGGAGCTGTTTTTT
CASRHRLGAGPNTGELFF
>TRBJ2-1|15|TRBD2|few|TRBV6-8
TGTGCCAGCAGCCCGGACAGACTAGCGGGAGTAGAGCAGTTCTTC
CASSPDRLAGVEQFF
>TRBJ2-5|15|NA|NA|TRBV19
TGTGCCAGTAGTAGCACTAACCGGGGCCCAGAGACCCAGTACTTC
CASSSTNRGPETQYF
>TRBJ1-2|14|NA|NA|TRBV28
TGTGCCAGCAGCCTAGGCACGGCTAACTATGGCTACACCTTC
CASSLGTANYGYTF
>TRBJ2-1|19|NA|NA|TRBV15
TGTGCCAGCAGCCTCCGGGGCCTAGCCGGCCTGAGCTCCTACAATGAGCAGTTCTTC
CASSLRGLAGLSSYNEQFF
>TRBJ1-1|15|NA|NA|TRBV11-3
TGTGCCAGCAGCCCCATGGGGGTCTTGAACACTGAAGCTTTCTTT
CASSPMGVLNTEAFF
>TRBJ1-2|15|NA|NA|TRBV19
TGTGCCAGTAGTAACCGGGACACACGGAACTATGGCTACACCTTC
CASSNRDTRNYGYTF
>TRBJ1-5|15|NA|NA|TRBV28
TGTGCCAGCAGCCCGGACAGCAATAGCAATCAGCCCCAGCATTTT
CASSPDSNSNQPQHF
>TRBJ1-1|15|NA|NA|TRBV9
TGTGCCAGCAGTGAAGACCCGGGAAGGAACACTGAAGCTTTCTTT
CASSEDPGRNTEAFF
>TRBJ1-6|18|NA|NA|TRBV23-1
TGCGCCAGCAGTCAATCGTTAACTCAACAGGGCGATTGTTCACCCCTCCACTTT
CASSQSLTQQGDCSPLHF
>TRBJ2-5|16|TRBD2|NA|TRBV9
TGTGCCAGCAGCGCTCTAGCGGGCGAGATTCAAGAGACCCAGTACTTC
CASSALAGEIQETQYF
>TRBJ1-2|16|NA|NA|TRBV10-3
TGTGCCATCAGTGAGGGGGCAGTAGGGGCCAGTTATGGCTACACCTTC
CAISEGAVGASYGYTF
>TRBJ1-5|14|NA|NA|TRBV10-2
TGCGCCAGCAGACAGGATTATAGCAATCAGCTCCAGCATTTT
CASRQDYSNQLQHF
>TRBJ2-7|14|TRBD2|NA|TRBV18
TGTGCCAGCTCACCGACTAGCGCCAGAGGGGAGCAGTACTTC
CASSPTSARGEQYF
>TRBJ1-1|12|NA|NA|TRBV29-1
TGCAGCGTTGACAGGTCAAGCACTGAAGCTTTCTTT
CSVDRSSTEAFF
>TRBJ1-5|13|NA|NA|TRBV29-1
TGCAGCGTTGCGGGGACACCTAATCAGCCCCAGCATTTT
CSVAGTPNQPQHF
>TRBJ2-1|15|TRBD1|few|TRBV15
TGTGCCACCAGCAGAGATAGGGACAGGGACAATGAGCAGTTCTTC
CATSRDRDRDNEQFF
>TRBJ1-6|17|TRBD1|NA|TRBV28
TGTGCCAGCAGTTTAACAGGTCCGGGACAGTTGAATTCACCCCTCCACTTT
CASSLTGPGQLNSPLHF
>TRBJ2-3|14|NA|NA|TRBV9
TGTGCCAGCAGCCTTGTGGGGTTGGCAGATACGCAGTATTTT
CASSLVGLADTQYF
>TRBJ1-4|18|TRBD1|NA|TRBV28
TGTGCCAGCAGTTTTCTTTCCGGGACAGGGCGATCTAATGAAAAACTGTTTTTT
CASSFLSGTGRSNEKLFF
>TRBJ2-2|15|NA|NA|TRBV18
TGTGCCAGCTCACCTCCCCAGGGGGGCCGAGGGGAGCTGTTTTTT
CASSPPQGGRGELFF
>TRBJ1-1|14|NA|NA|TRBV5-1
TGCGCCAGCAGCCAAGAGGGGGGATACACTGAAGCTTTCTTT
CASSQEGGYTEAFF
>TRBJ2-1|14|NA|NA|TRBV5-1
TGCGCCAGCAGCTTGGGAGGAGCCGACAATGAGCAGTTCTTC
CASSLGGADNEQFF
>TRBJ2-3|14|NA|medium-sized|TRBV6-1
TGTGCCAGCAGTGAAGCGGTCCTATCAGATACGCAGTATTTT
CASSEAVLSDTQYF
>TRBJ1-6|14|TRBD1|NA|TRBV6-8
TGTGCCAGCAGGTCGGACAGGGTGGGTTCACCCCTCCACTTT
CASRSDRVGSPLHF
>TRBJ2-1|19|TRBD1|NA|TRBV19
TGTGCCAGTAGTATATACAAGAGAATCGGGACAGGGTGGAGGGATGAGCAGTTCTTC
CASSIYKRIGTGWRDEQFF
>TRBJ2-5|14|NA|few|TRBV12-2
TGTGCCAGTCAAAATTTCGGACTAGCCCAGACCCAGTACTTC
CASQNFGLAQTQYF
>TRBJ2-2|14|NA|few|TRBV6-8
TGTGCCATCAGTTCACAGTCCAGCACCGGGGAGCTGTTTTTT
CAISSQSSTGELFF
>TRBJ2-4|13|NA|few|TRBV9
TGTGCCAGCAGTGGATCTAGTAGGTACATTCAGTACTTC
CASSGSSRYIQYF
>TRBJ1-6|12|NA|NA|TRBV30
TGTGCCTGGAGCAAGCGGGAATGGACCCTCCACTTT
CAWSKREWTLHF
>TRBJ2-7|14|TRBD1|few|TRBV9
TGTGCCAGCAGCGTTGGGGGACAGGGCTACGAGCAGTACTTC
CASSVGGQGYEQYF
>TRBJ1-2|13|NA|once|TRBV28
TGTGCCAGCAGTTTATTACGTTCGCTTGGCTACACCTTC
CASSLLRSLGYTF
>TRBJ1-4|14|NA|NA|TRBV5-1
TGCGCCAGCAGCTGGAGGGGACCTTCTGAAAAACTGTTTTTT
CASSWRGPSEKLFF
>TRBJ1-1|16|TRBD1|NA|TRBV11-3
TGTGCCAGCAGCCCAGGACAGGGGGCCCTCAGTGGTGAAGCTTTCTTT
CASSPGQGALSGEAFF
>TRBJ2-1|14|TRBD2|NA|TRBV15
TGTGCCACCAGCAGGAAGCGGGAGTTCAATGAGCAGTTCTTC
CATSRKREFNEQFF
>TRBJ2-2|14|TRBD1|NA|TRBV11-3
TGTGCCAGCAGGACAGGGTCTCACACCGGGGAGCTGTTTTTT
CASRTGSHTGELFF
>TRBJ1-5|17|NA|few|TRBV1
TGCGCCAGCAGCCAAGGAAGGGGACAGGAAGGGACTCAGCCCCAGCATTTT
CASSQGRGQEGTQPQHF
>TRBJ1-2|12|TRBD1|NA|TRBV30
TGTGCCTGGTGGACAGGGGGGTATGGCTACACCTTC
CAWWTGGYGYTF
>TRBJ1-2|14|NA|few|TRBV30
TGTGCCTGGAGTGTAGGAGCGGGCTCCTATGGCTACACCTTC
CAWSVGAGSYGYTF
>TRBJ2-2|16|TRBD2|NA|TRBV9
TGTGCCAGCAGCGTAGACGGACTAGCGGCCACCGGGGAGCTGTTTTTT
CASSVDGLAATGELFF
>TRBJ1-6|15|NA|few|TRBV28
TGTGCCAGCAGTCCCCGAAAAACAGGAAATTCACCCCTCCACTTT
CASSPRKTGNSPLHF
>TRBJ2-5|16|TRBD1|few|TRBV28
TGTGCCAGCAGTTTACAATCGACAGGGTACAGGGAGACCCAGTACTTC
CASSLQSTGYRETQYF
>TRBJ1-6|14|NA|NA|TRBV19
TGTGCCAGTAGCTCCGAGCTCAAAAGGGCACCCCTCCACTTT
CASSSELKRAPLHF
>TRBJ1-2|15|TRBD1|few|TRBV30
TGTGCCTGGAGAAACGAGGGACAGGGGATCTATGGCTACACCTTC
CAWRNEGQGIYGYTF
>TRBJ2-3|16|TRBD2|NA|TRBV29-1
TGCAGCGTTGAAGGAGTAGCGGGAGGCGTGGCAGATACGCAGTATTTT
CSVEGVAGGVADTQYF
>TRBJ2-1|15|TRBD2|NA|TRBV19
TGTGCCAGTAGGGCGGGAGCACTTAAAAACAATGAGCAGTTCTTC
CASRAGALKNNEQFF
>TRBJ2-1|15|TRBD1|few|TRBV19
TGTGCCAGTAGTTTCCGGGACAGGGACTTGAATGAGCAGTTCTTC
CASSFRDRDLNEQFF